Below, 26 T cell receptor beta chains from the same sample are listed, as sequenced in a study of T-cell memory formation after mild COVID-19. A single record per CDR3 protein comes from TCRdb applying MiXCR to the 5' RACE reads. The sample contains 400,000 to 500,000 distinct CDR3 sequences, 20% to 25% of which appear only once. Material: PBMCs or a T cell subset sorted from them (not recorded which). These receptor sequences come from an adult woman who had mild COVID-19 (a few samples of this study predate the infection). Cell type and time point are not known.

The chain uses TRBV6-2 or TRBV6-3 and TRBJ2-1; 14 nucleotides match TRBD2. Germline CDR1 is MNHEY and CDR2 is SVGEGT. This CDR3 is built from 15 residues. With 7 bases clipped from V and 9 bases from J, the junction kept 8 bases outside the gene matches. Here the CDR3 reads CASTTSGRALGEQFF. The CDR3 bases are TGTGCCAGCACGACTAGCGGGAGGGCCCTCGGTGAGCAGTTCTTC.

This clonotype was seen at least ten times. V gene TRBV5-1 combines with J gene TRBJ1-4, with 7 bases fitting TRBD1. Per the germline V gene, CDR1 is SGHRS and CDR2 is YFSETQ. V trimming: 3 bases; J trimming: 4 bases; junction bases outside the gene matches: 6. The CDR3 spans 15 residues. The CDR3 protein is CASSSWTGINEKLFF. The CDR3, as DNA: TGCGCCAGCAGCTCCTGGACAGGTATTAATGAAAAACTGTTTTTT.

This clonotype was recorded at least ten times. This chain's CDR3 is CASSSGAGEETQYF. The CDR3 DNA reads as TGCGCCAGCTCCTCCGGTGCGGGAGAAGAGACCCAGTACTTC. The chain links TRBV5-1 to TRBJ2-5, with 7 bases fitting TRBD2. Germline assignment: CDR1 SGHRS and CDR2 YFSETQ. V shed 7 bases and J 3 bases; nucleotides not matched to a gene: 9. CDR3 length: 14 amino acids.

This chain uses TRBV20-1 with TRBJ2-1; 8 bases are shared with TRBD2. The CDR3 sequence is 15 residues long. With 0 bases clipped from V and 6 bases from J, the junction kept 7 bases outside the gene matches. Germline CDR1 reads DFQATT; CDR2 reads SNEGSKA (reference sequence). DNA of the CDR3: TGCAGTGCTAGAGATTTTATCACTAGCGGCAATGAGCAGTTCTTC. It specifies CSARDFITSGNEQFF.

The chain couples TRBV6-6 to TRBJ1-5; D uncertain. The CDR3 is made up of 13 amino acids. The V gene's germline CDR1 is MNHNY and CDR2 SVGAGI (reference sequence). V lost 5 bases and J lost 4, with 9 bases in between. For the CDR3, the DNA is TGTGCCAGCAGTCAAACAGCGAATCAGCCCCAGCATTTT. It is translated as CASSQTANQPQHF.

This chain connects TRBV24-1 to TRBJ2-2; TRBD1 is a possible D gene (5 bases). This CDR3 contains 14 residues. Germline V gives CDR1 KGHDR, CDR2 SFDVKD. V was trimmed by 4 bases and J by 11 bases, leaving 16 bases between them. In DNA form, the CDR3 reads TGTGCCACCAGTGACCCGCAGGGTAACAGAGAGCTGTTTTTT. Protein: CATSDPQGNRELFF.

CDR3 coding DNA: TGTGCCAGTCCACCGGGGGAGCAGTACTTC. The encoded protein is CASPPGEQYF. The chain has TRBV7-9 and TRBJ2-7, with D possibly matching TRBD2 (5 bases). CDR3 length: 10 residues. Deletions cut 9 bases from V and 7 bases from J, with 10 bases between. Looked up from germline, CDR1 is SEHNR and CDR2 is FQNEAQ (reference sequence).

The chain recombines TRBV7-9 with TRBJ1-2; possibly TRBD1 for D (6 bases). The germline V gene encodes CDR1 SEHNR and CDR2 FQNEAQ (reference sequence). With 0 bases removed from V and 8 bases from J, the gap between germline ends came to 7 bases. The CDR3 runs 12 residues. The CDR3 loop reads CASSLAGTGYTF. Here the CDR3 DNA reads TGTGCCAGCAGCTTAGCAGGGACAGGCTACACCTTC.

This clonotype was recorded at least ten times. V and J are TRBV20-1 and TRBJ1-1, with D tentatively TRBD1 (5 bases). V was cut by 6 bases and J by 4 bases, with 15 bases left in between. The CDR3 totals 13 residues. The germline V gene has CDR1 DFQATT and CDR2 SNEGSKA (reference sequence). This chain's CDR3 is CSASGAGITEAFF. CDR3 in DNA: TGCAGTGCCAGTGGGGCAGGGATCACTGAAGCTTTCTTT.

This clonotype came up a few times. V is TRBV9 and J is TRBJ2-1, with D perhaps being TRBD1 or TRBD2 (5 bases each). CDR1 and CDR2 (germline): SGDLS, YYNGEE. The CDR3 consists of 13 residues. Deletions cut 10 bases from V and 3 bases from J, with 14 bases between. CDR3 sequence reads: CAGPGGCYNEQFF. The CDR3 nucleotides are TGTGCCGGCCCTGGGGGTTGCTACAATGAGCAGTTCTTC. The variable domain in full, completed from reference TRBV9 and TRBJ2-1, reads DSGVTQTPKHLITATGQRVTLRCSPRSGDLSVYWYQQSLDQGLQFLIQYYNGEERAKGNILERFSAQQFPDLHSELNLSSLELGDSALYFCAGPGGCYNEQFFGPGTRLTVL.

V and J are TRBV12-3 or TRBV12-4 and TRBJ2-1; 7 nucleotides align to TRBD2. This CDR3 comprises 14 residues. V lost 2 bases, J lost 9 bases, and 7 bases stayed unmatched. The CDR3 DNA reads as TGTGCCAGCAGTTTATCGAGCGGGATGGCTGAGCAGTTCTTC. Translation: CASSLSSGMAEQFF.

The V gene is TRBV7-2, the J gene TRBJ2-3, with TRBD2 matching 12 bases. Germline CDR1 and CDR2: SGHTA and FQGNSA. The trim removed 6 bases at V and 3 bases at J, leaving 7 bases unmatched. The CDR3 runs to 16 residues. The CDR3 DNA follows: TGTGCCAGCAGTCGACTAGCGGGAGCCGGTACAGATACGCAGTATTTT. Protein sequence: CASSRLAGAGTDTQYF.

The chain employs TRBV11-3 and TRBJ2-7; no clear D. Between the trimmed V and J ends, which lost 0 bases and 3 bases, there was a span of 15 bases. This CDR3 region has 16 residues. The germline V gene has CDR1 SGHNT and CDR2 YENEEA. The CDR3 spells CASSLDQPAPCYEQYF. CDR3 in DNA: TGTGCCAGCAGCTTAGATCAGCCAGCTCCTTGCTACGAGCAGTACTTC.

The V call is TRBV10-3, the J call TRBJ2-7; 7 bases align to TRBD2. From germline, CDR1 is ENHRY and CDR2 SYGVKD. V lost 4 bases, J lost 0 bases, and 3 bases stayed unmatched. The length of the CDR3 is 14 residues. CDR3 sequence: CAISGGGNSYEQYF. The CDR3 DNA is TGTGCCATCAGTGGGGGGGGGAACTCCTACGAGCAGTACTTC.

This sequence joins TRBV27 and TRBJ1-2; D is ambiguous. V was cut by 3 bases and J by 1 base, with 15 bases left in between. The CDR3 covers 16 residues. The germline V gene encodes CDR1 MNHEY and CDR2 SMNVEV (reference sequence). CDR3 sequence reads: CASSFTGENDNYGYTF. The CDR3 DNA is TGTGCCAGCAGTTTCACGGGCGAAAACGATAACTATGGCTACACCTTC.

The V and J genes are TRBV11-2 and TRBJ2-1; TRBD2 aligns across 7 bases. The germline V gene has CDR1 SGHAT and CDR2 FQNNGV. V was clipped by 5 bases and J by 5 bases; unmatched bases: 6. This CDR3 region has 14 residues. The CDR3 DNA is TGTGCCAGCAGCCTGACTAGCCTCCACAATGAGCAGTTCTTC. This encodes CASSLTSLHNEQFF. The whole variable domain, filled in from reference TRBV11-2 and TRBJ2-1, reads EAGVAQSPRYKIIEKRQSVAFWCNPISGHATLYWYQQILGQGPKLLIQFQNNGVVDDSQLPKDRFSAERLKGVDSTLKIQPAKLEDSAVYLCASSLTSLHNEQFFGPGTRLTVL.

V is TRBV7-9 and J is TRBJ2-3, with TRBD2 matching 8 bases. After removal of 4 bases from V and 3 bases from J, the junction contained 3 bases not matched to a gene. This CDR3 has 14 residues. CDR1 and CDR2 (germline): SEHNR, FQNEAQ (reference sequence). DNA of the CDR3: TGTGCCAGCAGCTCGACTAGCGAGACAGATACGCAGTATTTT. It codes for CASSSTSETDTQYF.

In its sample, this clonotype was seen a few times. The chain recombines TRBV24-1 with TRBJ2-5; D uncertain. CDR3 size: 12 residues. Trimming removed 2 bases from V and 5 bases from J, with 5 bases in between. CDR1 and CDR2 (germline): KGHDR, SFDVKD. This chain's CDR3 is CATSDSGETQYF. Written as DNA, the CDR3 is TGTGCCACCAGTGATTCTGGGGAGACCCAGTACTTC.

This clonotype was seen ten or more times. The chain links TRBV7-6 to TRBJ2-7; D is possibly TRBD1 (5 bases). The germline CDR1 and CDR2 sequences are SGHVS and FNYEAQ. V gave up 5 bases and J gave up 6 bases, with 26 bases separating them. The CDR3 is 17 residues long. In DNA form, the CDR3 reads TGTGCCAGCAGCCTAGAGGCAGGGTACAGGATGGTAGGCGAGCAGTACTTC. Its translation: CASSLEAGYRMVGEQYF.

The chain employs TRBV7-8 and TRBJ2-3; D is undetermined. The CDR3 sequence is 14 residues long. From germline, CDR1 is SGHVS and CDR2 FQNEAQ. Trimming took off 2 bases at V and 2 bases at J, with 8 bases between the two ends. CDR3 coding DNA: TGTGCCAGCAGCTTAATAGCTTCCACAGATACGCAGTATTTT. Translation gives CASSLIASTDTQYF. Complete variable domain (other parts from reference TRBV7-8 and TRBJ2-3): GAGVSQSPRYKVAKRGQDVALRCDPISGHVSLFWYQQALGQGPEFLTYFQNEAQLDKSGLPSDRFFAERPEGSVSTLKIQRTQQEDSAVYLCASSLIASTDTQYFGPGTRLTVL.

V usage is TRBV25-1 and J usage is TRBJ2-1; no definite D call. The CDR3 totals 13 residues. The V end was cut by 6 bases, the J end by 6 bases, with 12 bases between. Germline V gene sequence: CDR1 MGHDK, CDR2 SYGVNS. The CDR3 nucleotides are TGTGCCAGCAGCCCCGGGTCTCTCAATGAGCAGTTCTTC. This translates into CASSPGSLNEQFF.

In DNA form, the CDR3 reads TGCGCCAGCAGCCAAGCCCGGGACTTGTCGAGCACAGATACGCAGTATTTT. This translates into CASSQARDLSSTDTQYF. This sequence joins TRBV4-3 and TRBJ2-3; D perhaps matches TRBD2 (6 bases). The CDR3 runs to 17 residues. Trimming took off 1 base at V and 0 bases at J, with 14 bases between the two ends. CDR1 is LGHNA and CDR2 is YSLEER in the germline V gene.

The chain carries TRBV4-3 and TRBJ1-1; D gene ambiguous. Germline V lookup: CDR1 LGHNA, CDR2 YSLEER. There are 12 residues in the CDR3. The germline V and J ends were trimmed by 0 bases and 11 bases, with 10 bases remaining between them. The CDR3 protein is CASSQDHLVAFF. CDR3 bases: TGCGCCAGCAGCCAAGATCATCTGGTGGCTTTCTTT.

The V gene is TRBV20-1, the J gene TRBJ2-7; a weak D match, TRBD1 (6 bases). V lost 0 bases to trimming and J lost 8 bases, with 17 bases between them. Germline CDR1 and CDR2: DFQATT and SNEGSKA (reference sequence). The CDR3 spans 14 residues. The CDR3 nucleotides read TGCAGTGCTAGAGATCGGAGGACAGTTGGGAAGCAGTACTTC. It is translated as CSARDRRTVGKQYF.

This clonotype turned up a few times. The CDR3 DNA sequence: TGTGCCAGCAGCCCTCTAGCGGGAGGGCTGAGCGAGCAGTACTTC. Translating it yields CASSPLAGGLSEQYF. This chain uses TRBV12-3 or TRBV12-4 with TRBJ2-7; 12 bases are a match to TRBD2. Trimming took 6 bases from V and 6 from J; bases not matched to a gene: 9. The CDR3 spans 15 residues.

The V call is TRBV5-5, the J call TRBJ1-4; 9 bases agree with TRBD1. V trimming: 0 bases; J trimming: 2 bases; junction bases outside the gene matches: 2. Germline CDR1 SGHKS, CDR2 YYEKEE (reference sequence). The CDR3 extends over 16 amino acids. CDR3 in DNA: TGTGCCAGCAGCTTGGGGGACAGGGTGACTAATGAAAAACTGTTTTTT. Translating it yields CASSLGDRVTNEKLFF.